This T cell receptor beta chain was sequenced during a study of OX40 agonist ivuxolimab in advanced cancers. Study-level information: Two cutaneous melanoma patients and one hepatocellular carcinoma patient, three in all, had partial responses.

Trimming took 3 bases from V and 13 from J, leaving 18 bases between them. Germline V CDR1 and CDR2: MNHNS, SASEGT. This CDR3 region has 13 residues. Assay: immunoSEQ multiplex PCR; the TCRdb copy retains only in-frame clones and omits some. The table lists tens of thousands of clones, over 65% of them singletons. Patients had blood sampled at baseline and again on cycle 4 day 1 and cycle 7 day 1. This chain links TRBV6-1 with TRBJ1-2; the D gene is possibly TRBD1 (5 bases). Sample: CD4+ or CD8+ T cells sorted from blood, taken in a trial of the OX40 agonist ivuxolimab. The receptor was isolated from an adult with an advanced solid tumor such as melanoma, head and neck, liver or kidney cancer. CDR3 sequence: CASSELSGGGSTF. DNA for the CDR3: TGTGCCAGCAGTGAGTTATCCGGGGGGGGATCCACCTTC.